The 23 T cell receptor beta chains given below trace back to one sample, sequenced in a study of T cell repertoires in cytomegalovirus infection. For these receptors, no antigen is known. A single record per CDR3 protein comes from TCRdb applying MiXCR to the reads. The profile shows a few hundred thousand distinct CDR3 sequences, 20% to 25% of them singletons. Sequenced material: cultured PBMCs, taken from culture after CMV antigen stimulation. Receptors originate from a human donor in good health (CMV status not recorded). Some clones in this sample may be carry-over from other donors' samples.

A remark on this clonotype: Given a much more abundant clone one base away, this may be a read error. CDR3: CTSSPSGRNTGELFF. The CDR3 region has the DNA TGTACCAGCAGCCCTAGCGGGAGGAACACCGGGGAGCTGTTTTTT. This chain connects TRBV7-2 to TRBJ2-2, with 10 bases lining up with TRBD2. The J segment lost 1 base and the V segment lost 5 bases, leaving 1 base of the junction unmatched. The CDR3 covers 15 residues. Germline CDR1 SGHTA, CDR2 FQGNSA.

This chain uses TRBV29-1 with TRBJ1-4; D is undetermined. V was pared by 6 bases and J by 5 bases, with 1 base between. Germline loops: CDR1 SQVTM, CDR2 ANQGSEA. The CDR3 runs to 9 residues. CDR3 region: CSVNEKLFF. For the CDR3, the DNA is TGCAGCGTAAATGAAAAACTGTTTTTT.

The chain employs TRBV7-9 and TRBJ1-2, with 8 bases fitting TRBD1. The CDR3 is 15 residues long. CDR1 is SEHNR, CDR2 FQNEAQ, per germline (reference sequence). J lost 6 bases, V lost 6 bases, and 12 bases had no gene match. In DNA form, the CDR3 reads TGTGCCAGCAGTTCCCGGGACAGGCTAGATAATGGCTACACCTTC. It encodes CASSSRDRLDNGYTF. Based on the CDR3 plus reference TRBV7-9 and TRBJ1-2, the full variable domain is DTGVSQNPRHKITKRGQNVTFRCDPISEHNRLYWYRQTLGQGPEFLTYFQNEAQLEKSRLLSDRFSAERPKGSFSTLEIQRTEQGDSAMYLCASSSRDRLDNGYTFGSGTRLTVV.

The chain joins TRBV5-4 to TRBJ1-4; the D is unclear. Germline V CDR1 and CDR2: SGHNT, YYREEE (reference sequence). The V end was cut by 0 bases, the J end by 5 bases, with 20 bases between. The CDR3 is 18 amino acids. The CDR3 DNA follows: TGTGCCAGCAGCTTGGGCTGGGGTTCGAGGACGCCGAATGAAAAACTGTTTTTT. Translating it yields CASSLGWGSRTPNEKLFF.

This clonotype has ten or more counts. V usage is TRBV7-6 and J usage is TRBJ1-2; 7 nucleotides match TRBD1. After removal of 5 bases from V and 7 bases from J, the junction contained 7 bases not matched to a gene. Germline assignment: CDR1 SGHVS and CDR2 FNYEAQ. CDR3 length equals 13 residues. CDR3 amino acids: CASSLATGSGYTF. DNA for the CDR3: TGTGCCAGCAGCCTTGCGACAGGGAGTGGCTACACCTTC.

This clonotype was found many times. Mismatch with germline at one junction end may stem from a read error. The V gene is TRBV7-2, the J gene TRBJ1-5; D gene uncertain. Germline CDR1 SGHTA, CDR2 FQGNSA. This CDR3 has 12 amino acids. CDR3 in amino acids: CASSNFDQPQHF. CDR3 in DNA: TGTGCCAGCAGCAATTTTGATCAACCCCAGCATTTT.

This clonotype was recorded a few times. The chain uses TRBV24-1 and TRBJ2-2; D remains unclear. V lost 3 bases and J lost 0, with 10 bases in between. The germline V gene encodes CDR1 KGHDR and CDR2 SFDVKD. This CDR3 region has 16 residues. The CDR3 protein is CATSDRWGSNTGELFF. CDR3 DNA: TGTGCCACCAGTGATCGGTGGGGATCGAACACCGGGGAGCTGTTTTTT.

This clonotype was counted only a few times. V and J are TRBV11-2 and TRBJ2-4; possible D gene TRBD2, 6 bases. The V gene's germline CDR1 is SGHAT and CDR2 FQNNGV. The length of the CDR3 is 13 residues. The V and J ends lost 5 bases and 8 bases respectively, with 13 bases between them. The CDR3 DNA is TGTGCCAGCAGCCCTAGACTAGAAGACATTCAGTACTTC. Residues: CASSPRLEDIQYF.

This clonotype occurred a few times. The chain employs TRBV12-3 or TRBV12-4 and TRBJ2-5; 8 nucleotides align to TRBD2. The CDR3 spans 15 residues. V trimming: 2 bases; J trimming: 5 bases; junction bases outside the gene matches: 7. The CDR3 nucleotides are TGTGCCAGCAGTTTAAGGCGGGAGGCGGGGGAGACCCAGTACTTC. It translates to CASSLRREAGETQYF.

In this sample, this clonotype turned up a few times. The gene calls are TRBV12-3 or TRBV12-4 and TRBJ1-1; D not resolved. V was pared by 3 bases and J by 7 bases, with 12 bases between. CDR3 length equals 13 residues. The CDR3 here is CASSFRQTSEAFF. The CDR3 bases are TGTGCCAGCAGTTTTCGGCAGACGAGTGAAGCTTTCTTT.

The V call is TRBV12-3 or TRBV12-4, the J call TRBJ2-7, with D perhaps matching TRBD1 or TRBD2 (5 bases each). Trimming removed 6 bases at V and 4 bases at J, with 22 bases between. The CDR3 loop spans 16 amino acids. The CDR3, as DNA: TGTGCCAGCAGCCTCTTCCACCCGGGACGTTTATACGAGCAGTACGTC. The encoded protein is CASSLFHPGRLYEQYV.

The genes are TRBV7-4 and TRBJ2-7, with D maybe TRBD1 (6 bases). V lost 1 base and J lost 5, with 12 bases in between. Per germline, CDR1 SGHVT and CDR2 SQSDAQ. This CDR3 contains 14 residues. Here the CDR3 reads CASSLVQGVNEQYF. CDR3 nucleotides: TGTGCCAGCAGCTTAGTACAGGGCGTCAACGAGCAGTACTTC.

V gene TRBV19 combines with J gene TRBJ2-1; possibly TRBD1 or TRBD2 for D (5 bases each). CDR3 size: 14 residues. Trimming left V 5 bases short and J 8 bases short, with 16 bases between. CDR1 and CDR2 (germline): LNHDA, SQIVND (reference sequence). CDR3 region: CASSRDGIDYEQFF. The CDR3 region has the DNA TGTGCCAGTAGTCGGGACGGGATAGATTATGAGCAGTTCTTC.

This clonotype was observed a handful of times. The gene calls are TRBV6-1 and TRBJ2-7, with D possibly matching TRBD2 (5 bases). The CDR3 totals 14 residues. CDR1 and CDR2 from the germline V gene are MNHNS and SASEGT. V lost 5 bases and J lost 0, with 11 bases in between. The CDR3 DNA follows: TGTGCCAGCAGTCGTTCTAGCAGCTCCTACGAGCAGTACGTC. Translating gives CASSRSSSSYEQYV.

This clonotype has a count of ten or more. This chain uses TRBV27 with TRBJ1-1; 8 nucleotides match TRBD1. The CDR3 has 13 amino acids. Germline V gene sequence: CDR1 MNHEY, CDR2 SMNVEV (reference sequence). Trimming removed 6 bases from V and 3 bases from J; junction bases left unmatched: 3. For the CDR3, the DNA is TGTGCCAGCAGCTTGACAGGGGACACTGAAGCTTTCTTT. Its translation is CASSLTGDTEAFF.

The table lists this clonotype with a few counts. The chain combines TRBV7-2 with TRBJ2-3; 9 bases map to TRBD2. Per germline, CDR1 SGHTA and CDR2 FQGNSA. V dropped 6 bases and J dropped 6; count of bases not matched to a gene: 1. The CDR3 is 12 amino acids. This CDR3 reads CASSAGGDTQYF. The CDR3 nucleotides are TGTGCCAGCAGTGCGGGGGGGGATACGCAGTATTTT.

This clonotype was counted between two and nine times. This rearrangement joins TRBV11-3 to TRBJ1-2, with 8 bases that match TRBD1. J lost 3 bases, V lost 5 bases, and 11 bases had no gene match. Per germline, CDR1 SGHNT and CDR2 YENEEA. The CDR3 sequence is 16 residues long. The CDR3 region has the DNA TGTGCCAGCAGCGCGGGCCCGGACAGGGCTTACTATGGCTACACCTTC. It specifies CASSAGPDRAYYGYTF. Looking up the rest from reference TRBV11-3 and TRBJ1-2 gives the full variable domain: EAGVVQSPRYKIIEKKQPVAFWCNPISGHNTLYWYLQNLGQGPELLIRYENEEAVDDSQLPKDRFSAERLKGVDSTLKIQPAELGDSAVYLCASSAGPDRAYYGYTFGSGTRLTVV.

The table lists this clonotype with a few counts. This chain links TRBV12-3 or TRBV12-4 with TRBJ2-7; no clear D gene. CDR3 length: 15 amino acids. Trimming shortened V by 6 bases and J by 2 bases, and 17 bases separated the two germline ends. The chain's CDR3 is CASSPKPLCTYEQYV. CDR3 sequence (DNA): TGTGCCAGCAGCCCTAAGCCCTTATGTACCTACGAGCAGTACGTC.

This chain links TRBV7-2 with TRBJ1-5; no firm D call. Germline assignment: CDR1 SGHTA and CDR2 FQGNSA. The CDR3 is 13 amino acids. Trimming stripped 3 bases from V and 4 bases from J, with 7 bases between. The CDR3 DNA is TGTGCCAGCAGCTTTGAATTTAATCAGCCCCAGCATTTT. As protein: CASSFEFNQPQHF.

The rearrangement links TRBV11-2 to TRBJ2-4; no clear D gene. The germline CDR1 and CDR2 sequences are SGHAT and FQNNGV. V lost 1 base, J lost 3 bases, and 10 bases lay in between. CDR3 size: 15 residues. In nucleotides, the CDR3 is TGTGCCAGCAGCTTAGGCGCAGCATTCAAAAACATTCAGTACTTC. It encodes CASSLGAAFKNIQYF.

The CDR3 sequence is CASSSLLNTEAFF. In nucleotides, the CDR3 is TGTGCCAGCAGTTCCCTCCTGAACACTGAAGCTTTCTTT. The gene calls are TRBV12-3 or TRBV12-4 and TRBJ1-1; D is unresolved. The CDR3 is made up of 13 amino acids. V dropped 4 bases and J dropped 0 bases, with 6 bases sitting between them.

The CDR3 here is CASSLALGDNEKLFF. As DNA, the CDR3 is TGTGCCAGCAGCTTGGCCCTGGGCGATAATGAAAAACTGTTTTTT. J is TRBJ1-4 and V is TRBV5-4, with D unresolved. This CDR3 is built from 15 residues. The V gene's germline CDR1 is SGHNT and CDR2 YYREEE (reference sequence). V was clipped by 0 bases and J by 4 bases, with 10 bases between them.

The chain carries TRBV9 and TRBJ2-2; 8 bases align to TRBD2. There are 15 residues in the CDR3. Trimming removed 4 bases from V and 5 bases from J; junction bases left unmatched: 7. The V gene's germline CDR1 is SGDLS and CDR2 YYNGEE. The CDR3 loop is CASSPWREVTGELFF. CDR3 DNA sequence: TGTGCCAGCAGCCCCTGGCGGGAGGTTACCGGGGAGCTGTTTTTT.